This TCR beta chain was sequenced for a study of beta chain features in type 1 diabetes. Study observations and caveats: VDJ junctions sequenced from type 1 diabetes patients showed fewer insertions and more deletions. Patients with Type 1 diabetes showed moderately but significantly shorter TCRB CDR3s in all four CD4+ subsets.

What was sequenced were expressed TCRB transcripts, since all of the isolated RNA had been reverse transcribed. Produced via immunoSEQ multiplex PCR; TCRdb's table is partial and in-frame only. The sample includes about 320,000 clones, about 14% of them seen just once. In the case of this clone: The antigen is undetermined.

V was shortened by 6 bases and J by 4 bases, with 15 bases between the two germline ends. The germline V gene has CDR1 MNHNS and CDR2 SASEGT. The CDR3 has 14 amino acids. The rearrangement uses TRBV6-1 and TRBJ1-2; a possible D gene is TRBD1 (6 bases). This clonotype was sampled from a man aged 25 to 45 in good health. The sample comprised central memory CD4+ T cells from blood. CDR3 DNA sequence: TGTGCCAGCAGCACAGGGCAGTCGGTCTATGGCTACACCTTC. Amino acid sequence: CASSTGQSVYGYTF.